The 25 T cell receptor beta chains listed next were all sequenced from one sample in a study of metastatic and nonmetastatic thyroid tumors. Via MiXCR, TCRdb re-called the PCR reads. The sample shows about 30,000 clones, 16% of them seen only once. Every patient was untreated before thyroid surgery. Sequenced material: blood. Receptor source: a female donor with papillary thyroid cancer or a benign thyroid nodule (not recorded which). Some clones in this sample may be carry-over from other donors' samples.

This clone was recorded once. Its ends do not fully match the called genes, so a read error is possible. The genes are TRBV7-3 and TRBJ2-2, with D possibly being TRBD1 or TRBD2 (5 bases each). In germline, CDR1 is SGHTA, CDR2 FQGTGA. The CDR3 spans 13 residues. CDR3 loop: CASSPSGLGDLFF. CDR3 coding DNA: TGTGCCAGCAGCCCCTCAGGGCTCGGGGATCTGTTTTTT.

Regarding this clone: One end of the junction is discordant with germline, which a read error may explain. This sequence joins TRBV7-7 and TRBJ2-5; D possibly corresponds to TRBD1 (5 bases). The V gene's germline CDR1 is SSHAT and CDR2 FNYEAQ (reference sequence). The CDR3 consists of 14 residues. The CDR3, as DNA: TGTGCTAGCAGCTTAGTCACAGGCCAAGAGACCCAGTACTTC. It yields the protein CASSLVTGQETQYF.

This clone was seen ten or more times. This chain joins TRBV10-3 and TRBJ2-1, with 10 bases aligning to TRBD1. The CDR3 covers 16 residues. The germline V gene has CDR1 ENHRY and CDR2 SYGVKD. The junction had 10 bases not matched to a gene; V was cut back by 3 bases and J by 8 bases. The CDR3 nucleotides are TGTGCCATCAGTGACCGGGGACAGGGGAGTTGGGATGAGCAGTTCTTC. Protein: CAISDRGQGSWDEQFF.

This clone was recorded at least ten times. J is TRBJ2-5 and V is TRBV11-2, with 7 bases matching TRBD2. The CDR3 consists of 16 residues. Germline lookup yields CDR1 SGHAT and CDR2 FQNNGV. J was trimmed by 1 base and V by 1 base; bases with no gene match: 6. The CDR3 loop reads CASSLASTGGQETQYF. The CDR3, as DNA: TGTGCCAGCAGCTTAGCGAGTACGGGGGGCCAAGAGACCCAGTACTTC.

The V call is TRBV6-1, the J call TRBJ2-5; 11 bases align to TRBD2. V was pared by 6 bases and J by 8 bases, with 11 bases of the junction left unmatched. Germline V lookup: CDR1 MNHNS, CDR2 SASEGT. The CDR3 is 15 amino acids. This CDR3 is CASSPLAGGTGTQYF. The CDR3 DNA reads as TGTGCCAGCAGCCCCTTAGCGGGAGGGACGGGTACCCAGTACTTC.

The V and J genes are TRBV30 and TRBJ1-4; 7 nucleotides agree with TRBD1. The CDR3 extends over 13 amino acids. Trimming at V came to 0 bases and at J to 7 bases, leaving 2 bases not matched to a gene. Germline lookup yields CDR1 GTSNPN and CDR2 SVGIG (reference sequence). This CDR3 reads CAWSVGGVEKLFF. The CDR3 nucleotides read TGTGCCTGGAGTGTAGGGGGCGTTGAAAAACTGTTTTTT. The full variable domain, in which reference TRBV30 and TRBJ1-4 provide the parts outside the CDR3, is SQTIHQWPATLVQPVGSPLSLECTVEGTSNPNLYWYRQAAGRGLQLLFYSVGIGQISSEVPQNLSASRPQDRQFILSSKKLLLSDSGFYLCAWSVGGVEKLFFGSGTQLSVL.

This clone has just a few counts. This chain connects TRBV28 to TRBJ2-3; D gene unclear. The length of the CDR3 is 17 residues. The germline V gene has CDR1 MDHEN and CDR2 SYDVKM. V was clipped by 6 bases and J by 7 bases, with 26 bases between them. The DNA of the CDR3 is TGTGCCAGCAGGGGTACTGCTCGCGGTAGAGGTACACATACGCAGTATTTT. Protein sequence: CASRGTARGRGTHTQYF.

This clone came up many times. The chain is built from TRBV28 and TRBJ2-1; D is ambiguous. The length of the CDR3 is 13 residues. Trimming took 5 bases from V and 6 from J, leaving 11 bases between them. From germline, CDR1 is MDHEN and CDR2 SYDVKM. The CDR3 loop is CASSTHLGNEQFF. Written as DNA, the CDR3 is TGTGCCAGCAGTACCCATTTAGGCAATGAGCAGTTCTTC.

This clone was recorded at least ten times. This rearrangement joins TRBV5-1 to TRBJ1-1, with a tentative D call TRBD1 (6 bases). Germline lookup yields CDR1 SGHRS and CDR2 YFSETQ. The CDR3 is 16 residues long. Trimming took off 4 bases at V and 3 bases at J, with 19 bases between the two ends. The CDR3 region has the DNA TGCGCCAGCAGCCCCGGGGGTGGGCAGGGGTACACTGAAGCTTTCTTT. It encodes CASSPGGGQGYTEAFF.

A word on this clone: A junction end diverges from the germline sequence, so it may reflect a read error. The chain recombines TRBV12-3 or TRBV12-4 with TRBJ2-5, with 7 bases lining up with TRBD2. The CDR3 totals 19 residues. The chain's CDR3 is CASSLSWVLSGGPVETQYF. Written as DNA, the CDR3 is TGTGCCAGTAGTTTATCATGGGTGCTATCGGGAGGTCCGGTGGAGACCCAGTACTTC.

This clone showed up many times. In DNA form, the CDR3 reads TGTGCCAGCTCACCACAACAAGGACGTGAGACCCAGTACTTC. Amino acid sequence: CASSPQQGRETQYF. This chain connects TRBV18 to TRBJ2-5; D is ambiguous. Trimming removed 1 base at V and 5 bases at J, with 11 bases between. The germline V gene encodes CDR1 KGHSH and CDR2 LQKENI. CDR3 size: 14 residues.

This clone was seen a few times. CDR3 sequence reads: CASSPPGTRVGEQYF. In DNA, the CDR3 is TGTGCCAGCAGTCCCCCGGGAACGCGGGTTGGCGAGCAGTACTTC. The rearrangement uses TRBV6-1 and TRBJ2-7, with a tentative D call TRBD2 (5 bases). Germline values: CDR1 MNHNS, CDR2 SASEGT. The V end was cut by 5 bases, the J end by 6 bases, with 20 bases between. The CDR3 contains 15 residues.

This clone was seen ten or more times. This chain links TRBV11-2 with TRBJ2-3; 7 bases are shared with TRBD2. Germline-derived CDR1 and CDR2 are SGHAT and FQNNGV. V lost 5 bases, J lost 3 bases, and 14 bases stayed unmatched. The CDR3 loop spans 17 amino acids. CDR3 nucleotides: TGTGCCAGCAGCCGACCCCTCAGCGGGACTTTAACAGATACGCAGTATTTT. This translates into CASSRPLSGTLTDTQYF.

This clone was observed many times. This sequence joins TRBV27 and TRBJ1-5; possibly TRBD1 for D (6 bases). The V gene lost 9 bases and the J gene lost 6 bases, with 12 bases spanning the gap. The CDR3 runs 12 residues. The germline V gene has CDR1 MNHEY and CDR2 SMNVEV (reference sequence). In DNA form, the CDR3 reads TGTGCCAGACACAGGGAGGGTCAGCCCCAGCATTTT. It encodes CARHREGQPQHF.

This clone was detected many times. This rearrangement joins TRBV20-1 to TRBJ2-2, with 8 bases matching TRBD2. The J segment lost 4 bases and the V segment lost 0 bases, leaving 7 bases of the junction unmatched. From germline, CDR1 is DFQATT and CDR2 SNEGSKA (reference sequence). The CDR3 length is 16 residues. DNA for the CDR3: TGCAGTGCTAGAGAACCCAGCGGGAGTATCACCGGGGAGCTGTTTTTT. Protein sequence: CSAREPSGSITGELFF.

This clone has a handful of counts. Given the absence of the conserved phenylalanine or tryptophan at the CDR3 end, a read error is likely. The chain has TRBV29-1 and TRBJ1-4, with D maybe TRBD1 (6 bases). V was clipped by 7 bases and J by 0 bases, with 6 bases between them. This CDR3 region has 12 residues. Germline CDR1 SQVTM, CDR2 ANQGSEA. The CDR3 DNA is TGCAGCGGACAGGCAACTAATGAAAAACTGTTTATT. Residues: CSGQATNEKLFI.

This clone was counted at least ten times. The V and J genes are TRBV2 and TRBJ1-2; D gene uncertain. The CDR3 length is 15 residues. The V and J ends lost 3 bases and 0 bases respectively, with 11 bases between them. Germline loops: CDR1 SNHLY, CDR2 FYNNEI. CDR3 nucleotide sequence: TGTGCCAGCAGTGATCCGCCGGGAACTAACTATGGCTACACCTTC. Its protein product is CASSDPPGTNYGYTF.

Worth noting for this clone: A much larger clone differs from this one at a single base, so this may be a read error. Lacking the conserved final phenylalanine or tryptophan, this CDR3 likely reflects a read error. This sequence joins TRBV6-4 and TRBJ2-3; 13 bases align to TRBD2. The germline gives CDR1 MRHNA, CDR2 SNTAGT. Germline trimming cut 3 bases from V and 6 bases from J; bases unmatched to any gene: 3. CDR3 size: 15 residues. CDR3 DNA sequence: TGTGCCAGCAGTGAACTAGCGGGAGGGCCGGATACGCAGTATCTT. Protein product: CASSELAGGPDTQYL.

At least ten counts were recorded for this clone. The gene calls are TRBV19 and TRBJ2-7; 9 nucleotides match TRBD1. The CDR3 spans 15 residues. Losses at the gene ends were 1 base for V and 4 bases for J; bases not matched to a gene: 5. Germline loops: CDR1 LNHDA, CDR2 SQIVND (reference sequence). The CDR3 DNA is TGTGCCAGTAGTATAGGGCCGGGACAGGGTTACGAGCAGTACTTC. The encoded protein is CASSIGPGQGYEQYF.

This clone came up once. This sequence joins TRBV24-1 and TRBJ2-7; D is perhaps TRBD2 (6 bases). The CDR3 extends over 18 amino acids. V lost 4 bases and J lost 4, with 25 bases in between. Germline V CDR1 and CDR2: KGHDR, SFDVKD. CDR3 nucleotides: TGTGCCACCAGTGAAGGAGGGATACCAGTGGGAGGTTGGTACGAGCAGTACTTC. It encodes CATSEGGIPVGGWYEQYF.

Many counts were recorded for this clone. The chain uses TRBV7-6 and TRBJ2-7; a weak D match, TRBD1 (5 bases). Per germline, CDR1 SGHVS and CDR2 FNYEAQ. V lost 5 bases and J 5 bases, leaving 16 bases between the germline ends. This CDR3 is built from 14 residues. The CDR3 loop reads CASSTSDKQDEQYF. The CDR3, as DNA: TGTGCCAGCAGCACCTCGGACAAACAGGACGAGCAGTACTTC.

This clone was detected many times. This chain joins TRBV2 and TRBJ2-3; perhaps TRBD2 as D (6 bases). Germline CDR1 and CDR2: SNHLY and FYNNEI. Trimming pared 5 bases from V and 1 base from J, leaving 7 bases between. The CDR3 extends over 13 amino acids. The CDR3 region is CASSPGGTDTQYF. DNA of the CDR3: TGTGCCAGCAGTCCGGGAGGCACAGATACGCAGTATTTT.

This clone was recorded many times. The chain has TRBV6-2 or TRBV6-3 and TRBJ1-2; TRBD1 matches at 7 bases. This CDR3 region has 15 residues. Trimming cost V 2 bases and J 3 bases; bases outside gene matches: 6. The germline V gene has CDR1 MNHEY and CDR2 SVGEGT. CDR3 bases: TGTGCCAGCAGTTACCGCGAGGGGGCGGACTATGGCTACACCTTC. Translation: CASSYREGADYGYTF.

This clone was detected ten times or more. The chain employs TRBV5-1 and TRBJ1-2, with 7 bases fitting TRBD1. With V trimmed by 0 bases and J by 4 bases, 3 bases remained unmatched. This CDR3 has 14 residues. Germline CDR1 is SGHRS and CDR2 is YFSETQ. This chain's CDR3 is CASSLEGQLYGYTF. DNA for the CDR3: TGCGCCAGCAGCTTGGAGGGACAGCTCTATGGCTACACCTTC. Supplemented by reference TRBV5-1 and TRBJ1-2, the full variable domain reads KAGVTQTPRYLIKTRGQQVTLSCSPISGHRSVSWYQQTPGQGLQFLFEYFSETQRNKGNFPGRFSGRQFSNSRSEMNVSTLELGDSALYLCASSLEGQLYGYTFGSGTRLTVV.

Many counts were recorded for this clone. The V and J genes are TRBV6-5 and TRBJ2-3; D remains ambiguous. The germline CDR1 and CDR2 sequences are MNHEY and SVGAGI. The CDR3 is made up of 14 amino acids. Trimming pared 0 bases from V and 2 bases from J, leaving 6 bases between. The CDR3: CASSYSSITDTQYF. For the CDR3, the DNA is TGTGCCAGCAGTTACTCGAGCATCACAGATACGCAGTATTTT.